A selection of T cell receptor beta chains follows, all from one sample in a study of identical twins. TCRdb re-analysed the 5' RACE reads in MiXCR, keeping a single row per CDR3 protein. Here the sample spans 400,000 to 600,000 distinct CDR3 sequences, approximately 20% being singletons. In addition, the sample was reused for a study of yellow fever vaccine responses in identical twins.

The sample taken for sequencing was CD4+ T cells sorted from blood. These receptors were obtained from a woman aged 18-29 years in good health. Both conserved end residues are part of each CDR3. Each record gives: D gene, clone size, J gene, V gene, CDR3 protein, CDR3 DNA. A D gene is named only where the DNA matches it firmly. Rows may omit the clone size; those that give it use once, few, many or a size class.

d_call: .; clone_size: few; j_call: TRBJ2-1; v_call: TRBV5-1; cdr3_aa: CASSLVRNPPEQFF; cdr3_nt: TGCGCCAGCAGCTTGGTACGGAACCCCCCTGAGCAGTTCTTC
d_call: .; clone_size: many; j_call: TRBJ2-7; v_call: TRBV12-3/TRBV12-4; cdr3_aa: CASSSGQPYEQYF; cdr3_nt: TGTGCCAGCAGTAGCGGACAGCCCTACGAGCAGTACTTC
d_call: TRBD1; clone_size: few; j_call: TRBJ2-5; v_call: TRBV5-1; cdr3_aa: CASSFLQGQETQYF; cdr3_nt: TGCGCCAGCAGCTTTCTACAGGGACAGGAGACCCAGTACTTC
d_call: .; clone_size: .; j_call: TRBJ1-1; v_call: TRBV5-5; cdr3_aa: CASSRRTTVMNTEAFF; cdr3_nt: TGTGCCAGCAGCCGCCGCACGACGGTCATGAACACTGAAGCTTTCTTT
d_call: .; clone_size: few; j_call: TRBJ2-2; v_call: TRBV20-1; cdr3_aa: CSARDRGQQTGELFF; cdr3_nt: TGCAGTGCTAGGGATAGAGGACAGCAGACCGGGGAGCTGTTTTTT
d_call: TRBD1; clone_size: few; j_call: TRBJ2-2; v_call: TRBV3-1; cdr3_aa: CASSRRDRSLSTGELFF; cdr3_nt: TGTGCCAGCAGCCGCCGGGACAGATCCCTTAGCACCGGGGAGCTGTTTTTT
d_call: .; clone_size: .; j_call: TRBJ2-2; v_call: TRBV12-3/TRBV12-4; cdr3_aa: CASTPVIITLSFTGELFF; cdr3_nt: TGTGCCAGCACCCCGGTCATAATCACACTTTCATTCACCGGGGAGCTGTTTTTT
d_call: .; clone_size: few; j_call: TRBJ2-2; v_call: TRBV5-1; cdr3_aa: CASSPGTAATGELFF; cdr3_nt: TGCGCCAGCAGCCCAGGGACGGCCGCCACCGGGGAGCTGTTTTTT
d_call: TRBD1; clone_size: few; j_call: TRBJ1-5; v_call: TRBV5-6; cdr3_aa: CASSLAQGVSNQPQHF; cdr3_nt: TGTGCCAGCAGCTTGGCGCAGGGGGTTTCCAATCAGCCCCAGCATTTT
d_call: .; clone_size: few; j_call: TRBJ2-1; v_call: TRBV2; cdr3_aa: CASMQWGDLSSYNEQFF; cdr3_nt: TGTGCCAGCATGCAATGGGGAGACCTTTCCTCCTACAATGAGCAGTTCTTC
d_call: TRBD1; clone_size: .; j_call: TRBJ2-3; v_call: TRBV10-3; cdr3_aa: CAITQQGASTDTQYF; cdr3_nt: TGTGCCATCACCCAACAGGGGGCCAGCACAGATACGCAGTATTTT
d_call: .; clone_size: .; j_call: TRBJ2-7; v_call: TRBV6-5; cdr3_aa: CASSFKAGTYEQYF; cdr3_nt: TGTGCCAGCAGTTTTAAGGCAGGTACCTACGAGCAGTACTTC
d_call: TRBD2; clone_size: few; j_call: TRBJ2-3; v_call: TRBV12-3/TRBV12-4; cdr3_aa: CASSLRGEAYDTQYF; cdr3_nt: TGTGCCAGCAGTTTACGGGGGGAAGCATACGATACGCAGTATTTT
d_call: .; clone_size: few; j_call: TRBJ1-5; v_call: TRBV24-1; cdr3_aa: CATSDPSSNQPQHF; cdr3_nt: TGTGCCACCAGTGATCCCAGTAGCAATCAGCCCCAGCATTTT
d_call: TRBD2; clone_size: few; j_call: TRBJ2-7; v_call: TRBV2; cdr3_aa: CASRRTGLAGRTYEQYF; cdr3_nt: TGTGCCAGCAGACGAACCGGACTAGCGGGCCGGACCTACGAGCAGTACTTC
d_call: .; clone_size: once; j_call: TRBJ1-1; v_call: TRBV18; cdr3_aa: CASSIRPERAGEDTEAFF; cdr3_nt: TGTGCCAGCTCAATAAGGCCTGAAAGGGCAGGGGAGGACACTGAAGCTTTCTTT
d_call: .; clone_size: .; j_call: TRBJ2-2; v_call: TRBV6-5; cdr3_aa: CASSYLGGILTGELFF; cdr3_nt: TGTGCCAGCAGTTACTTGGGGGGCATACTCACCGGGGAGCTGTTTTTT
d_call: .; clone_size: .; j_call: TRBJ2-7; v_call: TRBV19; cdr3_aa: CASSIDGGSPSYEQYF; cdr3_nt: TGTGCCAGTAGTATAGATGGCGGGTCCCCCTCCTACGAGCAGTACTTC
d_call: TRBD1; clone_size: few; j_call: TRBJ2-2; v_call: TRBV10-3; cdr3_aa: CAISSGTGYTGELFF; cdr3_nt: TGTGCCATCAGTTCCGGGACAGGGTACACCGGGGAGCTGTTTTTT
d_call: .; clone_size: .; j_call: TRBJ1-3; v_call: TRBV12-3/TRBV12-4; cdr3_aa: CASSLDSLGNTIYF; cdr3_nt: TGTGCCAGCAGCTTGGACAGCCTTGGAAACACCATATATTTT
d_call: TRBD2; clone_size: few; j_call: TRBJ2-7; v_call: TRBV3-1; cdr3_aa: CASSQAYTSGSYEQYF; cdr3_nt: TGTGCCAGCAGCCAAGCCTACACTAGCGGGAGCTACGAGCAGTACTTC
d_call: .; clone_size: few; j_call: TRBJ2-7; v_call: TRBV4-2; cdr3_aa: CASSQDLGVGYEQYF; cdr3_nt: TGTGCCAGCAGCCAAGATTTAGGGGTGGGCTACGAGCAGTACTTC
d_call: .; clone_size: few; j_call: TRBJ2-1; v_call: TRBV20-1; cdr3_aa: CSAGTSVEQFF; cdr3_nt: TGCAGTGCCGGGACTTCCGTAGAGCAGTTCTTC
d_call: TRBD2; clone_size: .; j_call: TRBJ2-7; v_call: TRBV12-3/TRBV12-4; cdr3_aa: CASSSRTSGNPQYF; cdr3_nt: TGTGCCAGCAGTTCACGGACTAGCGGGAATCCTCAGTACTTC
d_call: .; clone_size: few; j_call: TRBJ2-7; v_call: TRBV12-3/TRBV12-4; cdr3_aa: CASSFFGSHEQYF; cdr3_nt: TGTGCCAGCAGTTTTTTCGGGAGCCACGAGCAGTACTTC